Following are 21 T cell receptor beta chains from one sample sequenced in a study of CD8+CD57+ T cells in acquired aplastic anemia. CDR3 and TCR beta VDJ profiling relied on genomic DNA as the template. TCRdb itself ran the reads through MiXCR, one entry per CDR3 protein. The table includes under 200,000 distinct CDR3 sequences, 45% to 55% detected once. It was patients with CD8+CD57+ cell expansion by flow cytometry who were chosen for sequencing. Material: sorted CD4+, CD8+, or CD8+CD57+ T cells (not recorded which) from PBMCs. Every receptor here comes from a human donor with aplastic anemia.

The genes are TRBV20-1 and TRBJ1-1; D is unresolved. The CDR3 has 11 amino acids. Trimming took 3 bases from V and 1 from J, leaving 3 bases between them. CDR1 and CDR2 (germline): DFQATT, SNEGSKA (reference sequence). For the CDR3, the DNA is TGCAGTGCTAGTCCGAACACTGAAGCTTTCTTT. Protein product: CSASPNTEAFF.

As to this clonotype: Given a much more abundant clone one base away, this may be a read error. The genes are TRBV9 and TRBJ1-1, with D perhaps matching TRBD1 (5 bases). V dropped 0 bases and J dropped 2 bases, with 11 bases sitting between them. The germline V gene encodes CDR1 SGDLS and CDR2 YYNGEE. The CDR3 totals 15 residues. DNA of the CDR3: TGTGCCAGCAGCGTAGAGGGGACGCCTAACACTGAAGCTTTCTTT. The encoded protein is CASSVEGTPNTEAFF.

The V call is TRBV19, the J call TRBJ2-1; 10 positions match TRBD1. The CDR3 extends over 13 amino acids. Germline CDR1 is LNHDA and CDR2 is SQIVND (reference sequence). V lost 7 bases and J lost 10; bases outside the gene matches: 7. DNA for the CDR3: TGTGCCAGTAACCCCGACAGGGGGCTGGAGCAGTTCTTC. It yields the protein CASNPDRGLEQFF.

The rearrangement uses TRBV5-5 and TRBJ2-7; TRBD1 is a possible D gene (5 bases). Germline V gene sequence: CDR1 SGHKS, CDR2 YYEKEE (reference sequence). Trimming left V 1 base short and J 3 bases short, with 14 bases between. CDR3 size: 15 residues. The CDR3 DNA reads as TGTGCCAGCAGCTTGATTGGTGGGCAGGGCTACGAGCAGTACTTC. Translated: CASSLIGGQGYEQYF.

Ten or more counts support this clonotype. The rearrangement uses TRBV6-5 and TRBJ2-7, with D maybe TRBD2 (7 bases). CDR1 is MNHEY and CDR2 is SVGAGI in the germline V gene. The CDR3 contains 13 residues. Trimming cost V 8 bases and J 3 bases, with 14 bases left between them. The CDR3: CASRLAGDYEQYF. In nucleotides, the CDR3 is TGTGCCAGCCGACTAGCAGGGGACTACGAGCAGTACTTC.

This clonotype has a count of ten or more. The chain uses TRBV11-2 and TRBJ2-7; a weak D match, TRBD1 (5 bases). The ends were cut back, 0 bases at V and 2 bases at J, with 11 bases in the middle. The germline CDR1 and CDR2 sequences are SGHAT and FQNNGV. The CDR3 length is 15 residues. This chain's CDR3 is CASSLDRDKPYEQYF. For the CDR3, the DNA is TGTGCCAGCAGCTTAGACAGGGATAAGCCCTACGAGCAGTACTTC.

To note about this clonotype: This may be a read error, as it is one base from a much larger clone. The CDR3 DNA follows: TGTGCCTGCAGCGTAGGGGACACCAACACAGATACGCAGTATTTT. Encoded protein: CACSVGDTNTDTQYF. The chain couples TRBV9 to TRBJ2-3; maybe TRBD1 (6 bases). The CDR3 consists of 15 residues. Germline V gives CDR1 SGDLS, CDR2 YYNGEE.

The chain recombines TRBV20-1 with TRBJ1-1; 7 bases align to TRBD1. V was pared by 6 bases and J by 0 bases, with 7 bases of the junction left unmatched. This CDR3 comprises 14 residues. CDR1 DFQATT and CDR2 SNEGSKA come from the germline V gene (reference sequence). This CDR3 is CSATQGTLNTEAFF. DNA of the CDR3: TGCAGTGCCACACAGGGGACTTTGAACACTGAAGCTTTCTTT.

The rearrangement links TRBV19 to TRBJ2-7; D is undetermined. V was clipped by 4 bases and J by 3 bases, with 10 bases between them. Germline CDR1 and CDR2: LNHDA and SQIVND (reference sequence). The CDR3 is 13 residues long. In DNA form, the CDR3 reads TGTGCCAGTAGTAGCCGCAGTAACTACGAGCAGTACTTC. It specifies CASSSRSNYEQYF.

This rearrangement joins TRBV5-1 to TRBJ2-1, with D possibly matching TRBD2 (5 bases). The CDR3 runs 16 residues. V dropped 4 bases and J dropped 2 bases, with 16 bases sitting between them. Germline loops: CDR1 SGHRS, CDR2 YFSETQ. The CDR3 spells CASSAAGVLAYNEQFF. CDR3 nucleotides: TGCGCCAGCAGCGCTGCCGGGGTACTGGCCTACAATGAGCAGTTCTTC.

The V gene is TRBV27, the J gene TRBJ2-2; TRBD2 matches 9 bases. Germline V CDR1 and CDR2: MNHEY, SMNVEV (reference sequence). The V gene end was trimmed by 3 bases and the J gene end by 7 bases; junction bases not matched to a gene: 6. The CDR3 is made up of 15 amino acids. CDR3 nucleotide sequence: TGTGCCAGCAGTTTCTCGGGACTAGCTATCGGGGAGCTGTTTTTT. Translation gives CASSFSGLAIGELFF.

This clonotype came up many times. This chain uses TRBV20-1 with TRBJ2-7; 10 bases map to TRBD2. Trimming cost V 2 bases and J 5 bases; bases outside gene matches: 6. The CDR3 has 14 residues. The germline V gene encodes CDR1 DFQATT and CDR2 SNEGSKA (reference sequence). The CDR3: CSARWASGRNEQYF. The CDR3 DNA follows: TGCAGTGCTAGATGGGCTAGCGGGAGAAACGAGCAGTACTTC.

V is TRBV7-6 and J is TRBJ1-2, with 9 bases identical to TRBD1. The CDR3 length is 14 residues. V shed 4 bases and J 8 bases; nucleotides not matched to a gene: 8. Germline lookup yields CDR1 SGHVS and CDR2 FNYEAQ. The CDR3 nucleotides read TGTGCCAGCAGCTCCGGGACAGGGAGTGGGGGCTACACCTTC. Amino acids: CASSSGTGSGGYTF.

This clonotype showed up just a few times. The chain couples TRBV20-1 to TRBJ1-6; the match to TRBD1 covers 10 bases. Germline V gene sequence: CDR1 DFQATT, CDR2 SNEGSKA (reference sequence). The V and J ends lost 6 bases and 1 base, in that order; junction bases with no gene match: 12. The CDR3 spans 18 residues. DNA of the CDR3: TGCAGTGCCGGGGACAGGGGTTTCTATGGGTCCTATAATTCACCCCTCCACTTT. Its protein product is CSAGDRGFYGSYNSPLHF.

This clonotype turned up a few times. The chain has TRBV2 and TRBJ1-5; D might be TRBD1 (6 bases). Trimming removed 7 bases from V and 11 bases from J, with 21 bases in between. Germline lookup yields CDR1 SNHLY and CDR2 FYNNEI. The CDR3 extends over 14 amino acids. CDR3 in amino acids: CASTIQQGSAAQHF. The CDR3 region has the DNA TGTGCCAGCACCATCCAACAGGGATCCGCGGCCCAGCATTTT.

Many counts were recorded for this clonotype. Written as DNA, the CDR3 is TGTGCCAGCAGCGCCTCTAGCGGGAGCGGAGATACGCAGTATTTT. Its protein product is CASSASSGSGDTQYF. The J gene is TRBJ2-3, the V gene TRBV7-6; 10 positions match TRBD2. The trim removed 5 bases at V and 5 bases at J, leaving 7 bases unmatched. This CDR3 is 15 amino acids long. Per the germline V gene, CDR1 is SGHVS and CDR2 is FNYEAQ.

Details on this clonotype: This CDR3 is missing its conserved last phenylalanine or tryptophan, likely due to a read error. The chain links TRBV2 to TRBJ2-2; D may be TRBD1 or TRBD2 (5 bases each). There are 15 residues in the CDR3. CDR1 SNHLY and CDR2 FYNNEI come from the germline V gene. V was shortened by 0 bases and J by 6 bases, with 11 bases between the two germline ends. As DNA, the CDR3 is TGTGCCAGCAGTGAAGCTTTGGGGGTGTCCGGGGAGCTGTTTCTT. Its translation: CASSEALGVSGELFL.

The rearrangement uses TRBV10-3 and TRBJ2-7; the D is unclear. Trimming cost V 2 bases and J 6 bases, with 14 bases left between them. CDR1 ENHRY and CDR2 SYGVKD come from the germline V gene. CDR3 length: 14 residues. The CDR3 region is CAISETPRGPEQYF. The CDR3 coding sequence is TGTGCCATCAGTGAGACTCCTCGAGGCCCCGAGCAGTACTTC.

The rearrangement links TRBV4-1 to TRBJ2-3, with no clear D. Germline V gene lookup returns CDR1 MGHRA and CDR2 YSYEKL. V lost 0 bases, J lost 3 bases, and 13 bases lay in between. The CDR3 consists of 16 residues. The CDR3 region is CASSQEGAHLTDTQYF. In DNA form, the CDR3 reads TGCGCCAGCAGCCAAGAAGGTGCGCACCTTACAGATACGCAGTATTTT.

This sequence joins TRBV5-1 and TRBJ1-4; tentative D call: TRBD1 (6 bases). CDR3 length equals 15 residues. Germline V CDR1 and CDR2: SGHRS, YFSETQ. Deletions cut 1 base from V and 8 bases from J, with 15 bases between. In DNA form, the CDR3 reads TGCGCCAGCAGCTTGTTACCGGGGGCAGGCGAAAAACTGTTTTTT. Translation: CASSLLPGAGEKLFF.

The chain links TRBV20-1 to TRBJ2-7, with D uncertain. This CDR3 has 11 residues. Trimming stripped 3 bases from V and 4 bases from J, with 7 bases between. Germline CDR1 is DFQATT and CDR2 is SNEGSKA (reference sequence). The CDR3 nucleotides read TGCAGTGCTAGCCCCCTTTACGAGCAGTACTTC. It yields the protein CSASPLYEQYF.